This T cell receptor beta chain was sequenced during a study of T-cell reconstitution after alpha-beta-depleted transplantation in children. The V gene lost 3 bases and the J gene lost 4 bases, with 12 bases spanning the gap. The CDR3 spans 14 residues. The V gene's germline CDR1 is MNHEY and CDR2 SMNVEV (reference sequence). Whole-study findings and limits: Fresh T-cell production supplied most of the T-cell counts and diversity seen one year after transplant. As was reported, about two months after transplant, alpha-beta T cells came from several hundred expanded graft clones. Some patients showed high day-60 TCRbeta diversity, which derived from surviving recipient T cells and thymic progenitors.

This clonotype came up a few times. As yet, its antigen is unknown. For TCRbeta, the library was prepared with unique molecular identifiers. Each CDR3 protein is one row after TCRdb ran MiXCR on the PCR reads. The table shows approximately 220,000 distinct CDR3 sequences, with under 20% occurring only once. The sequence was collected from a male patient aged 2 to 10 who had a stem cell transplant for acute lymphoblastic leukemia, so the T cells may come from the graft donor. This chain joins TRBV27 and TRBJ2-5; D call uncertain. The material sequenced was PBMCs, mostly from graft donor cells, taken 360 days after TCRalphabeta/CD19-depleted stem cell transplant. As DNA, the CDR3 is TGTGCCAGCAGTTTGAGTGGGAACCGAGAGACCCAGTACTTC. This codes for CASSLSGNRETQYF.